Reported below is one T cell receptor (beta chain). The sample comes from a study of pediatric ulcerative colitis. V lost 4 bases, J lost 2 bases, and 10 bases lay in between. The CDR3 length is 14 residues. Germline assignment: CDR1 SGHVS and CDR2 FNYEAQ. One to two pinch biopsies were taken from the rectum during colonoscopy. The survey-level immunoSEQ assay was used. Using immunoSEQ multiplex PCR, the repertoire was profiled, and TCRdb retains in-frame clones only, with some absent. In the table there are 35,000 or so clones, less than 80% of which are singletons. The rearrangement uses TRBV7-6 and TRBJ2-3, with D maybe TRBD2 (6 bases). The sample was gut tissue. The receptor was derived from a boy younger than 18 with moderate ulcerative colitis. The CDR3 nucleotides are TGTGCCAGCAGCTCGGGGGTCTTCACAGATACGCAGTATTTT. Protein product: CASSSGVFTDTQYF.